This T cell receptor beta chain was recorded in a study of shared clonotypes between healthy human individuals. Study as a whole: Plates per donor: three CD4 naive, three CD4 memory, two CD8 naive, one CD8 memory. General observations from the study: When naive CD4 clonotypes were compared across several donors, about 4.8% were shared. The sole specimen, blood, was sampled, and tissue repertoires likely differ.

About this clone: Antigen specificity is unknown.

The authors divided CD4+ cells into CD45RA+ naive and CD45RA-negative memory subsets. Assay used: immunoSEQ multiplex PCR; TCRdb lists only in-frame clones, some missing. The sample carries about 1 million clones, 60% to 80% recorded once. Germline lookup yields CDR1 SNHLY and CDR2 FYNNEI. The CDR3 totals 13 residues. Trimming removed 5 bases at V and 3 bases at J, with 10 bases between. Sequenced input: memory CD4+ T cells sorted from blood. The subset here: CD45RA-negative fraction. The clonotype originates from a man aged 18 to 29 in good health. V is TRBV2 and J is TRBJ2-5; D may be TRBD1 (5 bases). CDR3: CASSWAGKETQYF. The CDR3 nucleotides are TGTGCCAGCAGTTGGGCAGGGAAAGAGACCCAGTACTTC.